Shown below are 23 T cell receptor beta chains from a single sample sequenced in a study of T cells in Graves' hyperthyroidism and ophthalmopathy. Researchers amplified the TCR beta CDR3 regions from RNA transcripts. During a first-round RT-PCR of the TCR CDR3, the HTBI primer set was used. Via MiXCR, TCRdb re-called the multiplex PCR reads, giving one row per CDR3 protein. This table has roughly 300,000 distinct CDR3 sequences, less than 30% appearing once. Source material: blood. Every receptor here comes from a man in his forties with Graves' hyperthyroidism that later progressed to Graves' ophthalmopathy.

The CDR3 region is CASSVSRGQLRNYGYTF. The CDR3 DNA is TGTGCCAGCAGTGTCTCGAGGGGACAGCTCCGAAACTATGGCTACACCTTC. The J gene is TRBJ1-2, the V gene TRBV6-4; TRBD1 matches 7 bases. Germline values: CDR1 MRHNA, CDR2 SNTAGT. V was clipped by 4 bases and J by 2 bases; unmatched bases: 13. The CDR3 covers 17 residues.

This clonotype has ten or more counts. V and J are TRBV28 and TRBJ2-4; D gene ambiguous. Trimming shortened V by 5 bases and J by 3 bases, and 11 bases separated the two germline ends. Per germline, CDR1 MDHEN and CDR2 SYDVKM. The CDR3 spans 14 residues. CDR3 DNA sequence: TGTGCCAGCAGTCTCCCCGTGGTCAAAAACATTCAGTACTTC. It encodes CASSLPVVKNIQYF.

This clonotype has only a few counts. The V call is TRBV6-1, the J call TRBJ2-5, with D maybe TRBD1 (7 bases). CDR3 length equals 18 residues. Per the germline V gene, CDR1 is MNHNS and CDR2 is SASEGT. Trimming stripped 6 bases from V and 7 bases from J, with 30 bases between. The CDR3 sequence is CASREALRGAGGGMTQYF. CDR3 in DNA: TGTGCCAGCAGAGAGGCCCTGCGAGGGGCAGGGGGAGGAATGACCCAGTACTTC.

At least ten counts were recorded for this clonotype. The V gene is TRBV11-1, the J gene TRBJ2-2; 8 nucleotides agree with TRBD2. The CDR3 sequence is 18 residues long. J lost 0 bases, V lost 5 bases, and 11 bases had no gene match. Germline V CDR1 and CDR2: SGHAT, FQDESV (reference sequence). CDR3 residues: CASSTPRGSGANTGELFF. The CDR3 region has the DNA TGTGCCAGCAGCACGCCGCGGGGTAGCGGGGCGAACACCGGGGAGCTGTTTTTT.

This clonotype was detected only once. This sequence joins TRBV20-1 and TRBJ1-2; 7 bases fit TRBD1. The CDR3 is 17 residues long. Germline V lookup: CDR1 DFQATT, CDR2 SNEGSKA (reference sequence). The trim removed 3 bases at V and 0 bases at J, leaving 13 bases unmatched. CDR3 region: CSARGVKGTVTNYGYTF. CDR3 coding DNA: TGCAGTGCTAGGGGTGTTAAGGGGACAGTGACTAACTATGGCTACACCTTC.

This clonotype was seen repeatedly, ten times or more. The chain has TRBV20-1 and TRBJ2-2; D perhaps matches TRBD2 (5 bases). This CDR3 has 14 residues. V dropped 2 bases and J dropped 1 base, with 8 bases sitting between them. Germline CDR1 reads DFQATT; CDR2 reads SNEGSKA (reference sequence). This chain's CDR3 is CSARIAGNTGELFF. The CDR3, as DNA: TGCAGTGCTAGAATCGCGGGGAACACCGGGGAGCTGTTTTTT.

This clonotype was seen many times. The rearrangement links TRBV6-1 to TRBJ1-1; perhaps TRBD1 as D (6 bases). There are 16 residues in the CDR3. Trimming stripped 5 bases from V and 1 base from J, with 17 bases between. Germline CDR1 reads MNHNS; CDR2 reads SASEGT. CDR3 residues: CASSLTPGVANTEAFF. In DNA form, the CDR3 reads TGTGCCAGCAGTCTTACCCCAGGGGTCGCGAACACTGAAGCTTTCTTT.

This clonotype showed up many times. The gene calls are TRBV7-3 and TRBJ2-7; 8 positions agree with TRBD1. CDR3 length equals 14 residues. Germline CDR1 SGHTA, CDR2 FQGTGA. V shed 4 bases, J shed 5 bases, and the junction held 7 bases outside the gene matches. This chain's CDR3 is CASSSYPGQDEQYF. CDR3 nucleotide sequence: TGTGCCAGCAGCTCCTACCCGGGACAGGACGAGCAGTACTTC. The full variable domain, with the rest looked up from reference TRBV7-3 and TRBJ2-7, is GAGVSQTPSNKVTEKGKYVELRCDPISGHTALYWYRQSLGQGPEFLIYFQGTGAADDSGLPNDRFFAVRPEGSVSTLKIQRTERGDSAVYLCASSSYPGQDEQYFGPGTRLTVT.

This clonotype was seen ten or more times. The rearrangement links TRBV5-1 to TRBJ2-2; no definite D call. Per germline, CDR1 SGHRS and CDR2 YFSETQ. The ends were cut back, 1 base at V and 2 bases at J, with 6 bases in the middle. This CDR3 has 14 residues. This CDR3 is CASSLSVNTGELFF. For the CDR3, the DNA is TGCGCCAGCAGCTTGTCTGTAAACACCGGGGAGCTGTTTTTT. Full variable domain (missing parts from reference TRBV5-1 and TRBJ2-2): KAGVTQTPRYLIKTRGQQVTLSCSPISGHRSVSWYQQTPGQGLQFLFEYFSETQRNKGNFPGRFSGRQFSNSRSEMNVSTLELGDSALYLCASSLSVNTGELFFGEGSRLTVL.

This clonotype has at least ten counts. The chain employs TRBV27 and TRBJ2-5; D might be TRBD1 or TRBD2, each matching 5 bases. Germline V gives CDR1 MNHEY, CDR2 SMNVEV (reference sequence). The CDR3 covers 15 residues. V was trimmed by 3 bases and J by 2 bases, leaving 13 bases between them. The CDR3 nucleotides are TGTGCCAGCAGTTTTTCCGGGACGGTTCAAGAGACCCAGTACTTC. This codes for CASSFSGTVQETQYF.

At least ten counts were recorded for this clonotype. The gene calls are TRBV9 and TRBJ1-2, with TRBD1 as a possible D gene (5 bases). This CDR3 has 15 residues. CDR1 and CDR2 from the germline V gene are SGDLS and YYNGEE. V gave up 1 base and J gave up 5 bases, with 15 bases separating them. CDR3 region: CASSVTRQFRYGYTF. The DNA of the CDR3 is TGTGCCAGCAGCGTAACCAGACAGTTTCGGTATGGCTACACCTTC.

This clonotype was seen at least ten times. CDR3 nucleotides: TGTGCCAGCAGTTGGACACCCGCGAACACCGGGGAGCTGTTTTTT. It translates to CASSWTPANTGELFF. The chain combines TRBV12-3 or TRBV12-4 with TRBJ2-2; perhaps TRBD1 as D (5 bases). Trimming cost V 4 bases and J 0 bases, with 9 bases left between them. The CDR3 has 15 amino acids.

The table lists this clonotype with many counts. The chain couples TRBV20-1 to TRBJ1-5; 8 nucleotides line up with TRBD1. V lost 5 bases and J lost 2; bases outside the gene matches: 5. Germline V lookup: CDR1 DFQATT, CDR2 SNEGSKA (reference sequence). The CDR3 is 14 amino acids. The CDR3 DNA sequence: TGCAGTGCTCTGACAGGGGTCGGCAATCAGCCCCAGCATTTT. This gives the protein CSALTGVGNQPQHF.

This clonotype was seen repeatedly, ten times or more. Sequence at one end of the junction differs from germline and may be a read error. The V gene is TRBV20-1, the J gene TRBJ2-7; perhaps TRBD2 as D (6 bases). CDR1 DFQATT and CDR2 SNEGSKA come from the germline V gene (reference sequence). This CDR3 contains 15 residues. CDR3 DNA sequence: TGCAGTGCCAGAGACCCGGGACTCAGAAACTACGAGCAGTACTTC. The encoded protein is CSARDPGLRNYEQYF.

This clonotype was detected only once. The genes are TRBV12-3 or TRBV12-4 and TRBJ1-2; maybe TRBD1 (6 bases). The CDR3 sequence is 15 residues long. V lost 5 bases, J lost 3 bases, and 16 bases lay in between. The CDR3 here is CASSHWEEGDYGYTF. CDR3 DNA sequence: TGTGCCAGCAGTCACTGGGAGGAGGGGGACTATGGCTACACCTTC.

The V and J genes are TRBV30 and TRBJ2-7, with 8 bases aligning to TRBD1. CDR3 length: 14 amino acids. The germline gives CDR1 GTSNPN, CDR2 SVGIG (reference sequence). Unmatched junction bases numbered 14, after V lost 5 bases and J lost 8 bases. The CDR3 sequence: CAWGYGTGLSKQYF. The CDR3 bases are TGTGCCTGGGGGTATGGGACAGGTCTTTCGAAGCAGTACTTC. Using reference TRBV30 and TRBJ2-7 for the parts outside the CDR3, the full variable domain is SQTIHQWPATLVQPVGSPLSLECTVEGTSNPNLYWYRQAAGRGLQLLFYSVGIGQISSEVPQNLSASRPQDRQFILSSKKLLLSDSGFYLCAWGYGTGLSKQYFGPGTRLTVT.

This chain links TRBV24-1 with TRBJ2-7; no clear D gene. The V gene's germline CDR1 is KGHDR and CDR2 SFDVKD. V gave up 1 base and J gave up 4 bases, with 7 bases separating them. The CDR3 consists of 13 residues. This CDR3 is CATSDFKGYEQYF. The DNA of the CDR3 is TGTGCCACCAGTGATTTCAAGGGTTACGAGCAGTACTTC.

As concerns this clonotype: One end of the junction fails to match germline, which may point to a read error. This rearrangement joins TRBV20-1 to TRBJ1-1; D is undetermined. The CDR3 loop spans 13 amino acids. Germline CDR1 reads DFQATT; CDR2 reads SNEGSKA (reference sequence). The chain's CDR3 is CSANPLGWTEAFF. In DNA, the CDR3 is TGCAGTGCCAATCCTCTAGGATGGACTGAAGCCTTCTTT.

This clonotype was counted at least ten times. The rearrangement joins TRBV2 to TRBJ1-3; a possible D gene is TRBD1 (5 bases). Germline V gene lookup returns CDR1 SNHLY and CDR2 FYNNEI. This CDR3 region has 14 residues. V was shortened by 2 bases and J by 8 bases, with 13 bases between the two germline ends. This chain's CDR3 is CASSERGRRDTIYF. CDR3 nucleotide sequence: TGTGCCAGCAGTGAACGGGGCAGGCGAGACACCATATATTTT.

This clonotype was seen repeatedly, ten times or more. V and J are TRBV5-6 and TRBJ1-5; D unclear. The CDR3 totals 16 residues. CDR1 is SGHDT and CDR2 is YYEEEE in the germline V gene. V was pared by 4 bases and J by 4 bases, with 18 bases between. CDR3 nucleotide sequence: TGTGCCAGCAGCCCGCCTGAGGGCCGCTTTAATCAGCCCCAGCATTTT. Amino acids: CASSPPEGRFNQPQHF.

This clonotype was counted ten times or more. CDR3 protein: CASSPGGSGQPQHF. CDR3 nucleotide sequence: TGTGCCAGCAGTCCAGGGGGGTCCGGACAGCCCCAGCATTTT. The J gene is TRBJ1-5, the V gene TRBV6-5; 7 nucleotides align to TRBD1. The CDR3 has 14 residues. The V and J ends lost 5 bases and 7 bases, in that order; junction bases with no gene match: 8. The germline V gene has CDR1 MNHEY and CDR2 SVGAGI.

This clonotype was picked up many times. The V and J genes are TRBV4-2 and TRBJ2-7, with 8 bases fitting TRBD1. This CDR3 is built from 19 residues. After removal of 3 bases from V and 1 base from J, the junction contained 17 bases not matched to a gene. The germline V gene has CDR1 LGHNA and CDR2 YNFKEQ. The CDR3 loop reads CASSHAGQGLSGASYEQYF. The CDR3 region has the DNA TGTGCCAGCAGCCACGCAGGACAGGGTCTTTCAGGTGCGTCCTACGAGCAGTACTTC.

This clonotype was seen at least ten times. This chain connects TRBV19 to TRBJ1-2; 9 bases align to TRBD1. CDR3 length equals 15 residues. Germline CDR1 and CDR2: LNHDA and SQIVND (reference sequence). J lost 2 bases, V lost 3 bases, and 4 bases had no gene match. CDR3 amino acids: CASSMRGQGNYGYTF. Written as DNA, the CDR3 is TGTGCCAGTAGTATGAGGGGACAGGGCAACTATGGCTACACCTTC.